The rows below give T cell receptor beta chains drawn from one sample of a study of cytomegalovirus exposure and HLA in healthy donors. Sequencing was performed with immunoSEQ multiplex PCR; in TCRdb, only in-frame clones are kept and a portion is missing. The table shows hundreds of thousands of clones, with approximately 82% occurring only once. Sequenced input: PBMCs. Source of these receptors: a woman in her 40s in good health and CMV-seronegative. Both conserved end residues are part of each CDR3. D genes are given only for firm matches. Expanded clones get a size class; other rows say once, few or many, or leave the size out.

d_gene: NA; abundance: NA; j_gene: TRBJ1-1; v_gene: TRBV7-9; CDR3aa: CASSLSGDTEAFF; CDR3nt: TGTGCCAGCAGCTTATCAGGTGACACTGAAGCTTTCTTT
d_gene: NA; abundance: once; j_gene: TRBJ2-7; v_gene: TRBV4-2; CDR3aa: CASSQDVGGDYEQYF; CDR3nt: TGTGCCAGCAGCCAAGATGTGGGGGGAGATTACGAGCAGTACTTC
d_gene: NA; abundance: NA; j_gene: TRBJ1-1; v_gene: TRBV18; CDR3aa: CASSPQSSRNTEAFF; CDR3nt: TGTGCCAGCTCACCACAGTCTAGTCGGAACACTGAAGCTTTCTTT
d_gene: TRBD1; abundance: once; j_gene: TRBJ1-1; v_gene: TRBV7-9; CDR3aa: CASSSTGTGDEAFF; CDR3nt: TGTGCCAGCAGCTCCACCGGGACAGGAGATGAAGCTTTCTTT
d_gene: TRBD1; abundance: NA; j_gene: TRBJ2-7; v_gene: TRBV28; CDR3aa: CASSPGAGTGIYEQYF; CDR3nt: TGTGCCAGCAGTCCTGGGGCCGGGACAGGGATCTACGAGCAGTACTTC
d_gene: NA; abundance: many; j_gene: TRBJ2-7; v_gene: TRBV29-1; CDR3aa: CSVGTSYEQYF; CDR3nt: TGCAGCGTTGGGACATCCTACGAGCAGTACTTC
d_gene: TRBD2; abundance: NA; j_gene: TRBJ2-2; v_gene: TRBV5-4; CDR3aa: CASSLRAGGTGELFF; CDR3nt: TGTGCCAGCAGCTTAAGGGCGGGGGGGACCGGGGAGCTGTTTTTT
d_gene: NA; abundance: once; j_gene: TRBJ1-6; v_gene: TRBV10-3; CDR3aa: CAISGYRESPLHF; CDR3nt: TGTGCCATCAGTGGCTACAGGGAATCACCCCTCCACTTT
d_gene: TRBD1; abundance: NA; j_gene: TRBJ1-2; v_gene: TRBV2; CDR3aa: CASEGGPYGYTF; CDR3nt: TGTGCCAGCGAAGGGGGCCCCTATGGCTACACCTTC
d_gene: NA; abundance: NA; j_gene: TRBJ2-5; v_gene: TRBV18; CDR3aa: CASSPLQGRKETQYF; CDR3nt: TGTGCCAGCTCACCTCTACAGGGAAGAAAAGAGACCCAGTACTTC
d_gene: NA; abundance: NA; j_gene: TRBJ1-1; v_gene: TRBV12-5; CDR3aa: CASGLLTGVMNTEAFF; CDR3nt: TGTGCTAGTGGTTTGCTGACAGGTGTGATGAACACTGAAGCTTTCTTT
d_gene: NA; abundance: NA; j_gene: TRBJ2-3; v_gene: TRBV5-8; CDR3aa: CASSLSGYRTDTQYF; CDR3nt: TGTGCCAGCAGCTTATCGGGGTACCGCACAGATACGCAGTATTTT
d_gene: NA; abundance: NA; j_gene: TRBJ1-2; v_gene: TRBV7-9; CDR3aa: CASSFLQGSYGYTF; CDR3nt: TGTGCCAGCAGCTTTCTCCAGGGGAGCTATGGCTACACCTTC
d_gene: NA; abundance: NA; j_gene: TRBJ2-5; v_gene: TRBV30; CDR3aa: CAWSVALQETQYF; CDR3nt: TGTGCCTGGAGTGTAGCTCTTCAAGAGACCCAGTACTTC
d_gene: NA; abundance: NA; j_gene: TRBJ1-5; v_gene: TRBV25-1; CDR3aa: CASSEGGAHSNQPQHF; CDR3nt: TGTGCCAGCAGTGAGGGAGGGGCCCATAGCAATCAGCCCCAGCATTTT
d_gene: NA; abundance: once; j_gene: TRBJ1-5; v_gene: TRBV7-8; CDR3aa: CASSLGTEGYQPQHF; CDR3nt: TGTGCCAGCAGCTTAGGGACAGAGGGTTATCAGCCCCAGCATTTT
d_gene: TRBD2; abundance: NA; j_gene: TRBJ2-1; v_gene: TRBV5-1; CDR3aa: CASSPAPSGGADEQFF; CDR3nt: TGCGCCAGCAGCCCCGCTCCTAGCGGGGGGGCCGATGAGCAGTTCTTC
d_gene: NA; abundance: NA; j_gene: TRBJ2-7; v_gene: TRBV6-1; CDR3aa: CASSDLSSWDYEQYF; CDR3nt: TGTGCCAGCAGTGACCTATCCTCCTGGGACTACGAGCAGTACTTC
d_gene: NA; abundance: NA; j_gene: TRBJ2-3; v_gene: TRBV5-1; CDR3aa: CASSLVRDSAGNTDTQYF; CDR3nt: TGCGCCAGCAGCTTGGTCAGGGACTCGGCGGGTAACACAGATACGCAGTATTTT
d_gene: TRBD2; abundance: NA; j_gene: TRBJ2-7; v_gene: TRBV2; CDR3aa: CASSESSGGFYEQYF; CDR3nt: TGTGCCAGCAGTGAGTCTAGCGGGGGGTTCTACGAGCAGTACTTC
d_gene: TRBD1; abundance: once; j_gene: TRBJ1-5; v_gene: TRBV28; CDR3aa: CASSSLQGVASNQPQHF; CDR3nt: TGTGCCAGCAGTTCACTACAGGGGGTTGCTAGCAATCAGCCCCAGCATTTT
d_gene: TRBD1; abundance: NA; j_gene: TRBJ1-5; v_gene: TRBV28; CDR3aa: CASSGSTGNSNQPQHF; CDR3nt: TGTGCCAGCAGTGGATCGACAGGGAATAGCAATCAGCCCCAGCATTTT